The clone carrying this T cell receptor (beta chain) is a singleton in its sample. The data derive from a study of CD8 T cells in ankylosing spondylitis. TCRdb re-analysed the 5' RACE reads in MiXCR, keeping a single row per CDR3 protein. The profile covers approximately 150,000 distinct CDR3 sequences, with about 32% appearing a single time and around 6% taken by the ten largest. The J segment lost 8 bases and the V segment lost 1 base, leaving 8 bases of the junction unmatched. Germline CDR1 SGHDN, CDR2 FVKESK. The CDR3 has 16 residues. This clonotype was sampled from a male donor with ankylosing spondylitis. Sequencing input: synovial fluid, either unsorted or a sorted T cell fraction (not recorded which). This chain links TRBV14 with TRBJ1-6, with TRBD1 matching 7 bases. The CDR3 DNA is TGTGCCAGCAGCCAAGGGGGGACAGACCGATATTCACCCCTCCACTTT. Its protein product is CASSQGGTDRYSPLHF.